Sequencing of this T cell receptor beta chain was carried out in a study of CD8 T cells in ankylosing spondylitis. Quantitative 5'-RACE with molecular barcodes produced the TCR beta libraries. One entry per CDR3 protein results from TCRdb running MiXCR on the 5' RACE reads. The top ten hold under 7.5% of the sample, which has over 110,000 distinct CDR3 sequences, 8% to 9% seen once. Deletions cut 8 bases from V and 0 bases from J, with 11 bases between. Germline assignment: CDR1 SGHRS and CDR2 YFSETQ. This CDR3 spans 13 amino acids. Sequenced material: synovial fluid, either unsorted or a sorted T cell fraction (not recorded which). The receptor was derived from a male donor with ankylosing spondylitis. The gene calls are TRBV5-1 and TRBJ1-1, with unresolved D. The CDR3 spells CARSRQMNTEAFF. CDR3 nucleotide sequence: TGCGCCAGGAGCAGGCAGATGAACACTGAAGCTTTCTTT.